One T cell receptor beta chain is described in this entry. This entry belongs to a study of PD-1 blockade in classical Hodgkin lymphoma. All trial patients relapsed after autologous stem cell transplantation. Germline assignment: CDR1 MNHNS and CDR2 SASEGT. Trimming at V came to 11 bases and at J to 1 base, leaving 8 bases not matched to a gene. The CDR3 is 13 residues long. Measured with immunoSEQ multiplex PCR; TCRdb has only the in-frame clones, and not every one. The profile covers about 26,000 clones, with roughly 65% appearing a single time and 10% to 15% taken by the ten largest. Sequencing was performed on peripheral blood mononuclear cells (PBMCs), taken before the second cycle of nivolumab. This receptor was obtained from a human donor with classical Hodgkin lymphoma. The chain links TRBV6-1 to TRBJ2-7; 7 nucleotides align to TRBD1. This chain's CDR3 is CAGRQGKSYEQYF. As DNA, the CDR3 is TGTGCCGGGCGACAGGGCAAATCCTACGAGCAGTACTTC.